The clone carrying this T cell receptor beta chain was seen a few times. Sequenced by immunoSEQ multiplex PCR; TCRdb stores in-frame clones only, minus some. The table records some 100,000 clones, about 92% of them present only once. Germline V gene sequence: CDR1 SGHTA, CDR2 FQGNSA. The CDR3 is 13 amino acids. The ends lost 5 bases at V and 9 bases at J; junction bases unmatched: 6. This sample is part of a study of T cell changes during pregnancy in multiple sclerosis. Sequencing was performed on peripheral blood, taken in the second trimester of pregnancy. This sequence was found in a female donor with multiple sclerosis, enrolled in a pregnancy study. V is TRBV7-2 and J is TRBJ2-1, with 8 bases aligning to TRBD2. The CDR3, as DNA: TGTGCCAGCAGCGGACTAGCATTGACTGAGCAGTTCTTC. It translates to CASSGLALTEQFF.